The T cell receptor (beta chain) described here comes from a study of T-cell memory formation after mild COVID-19. Study conclusions and caveats: Memory cells collected pre-infection included some clones that later responded, suggesting cross-reactive memory joined. Day 15 to 85 contracting clones showed balanced CD4/CD8; day 15 to 37 expanders favored CD4+.

Germline CDR1 and CDR2: SEHNR and FQNEAQ (reference sequence). V was cut by 9 bases and J by 6 bases, with 19 bases left in between. The CDR3 spans 14 residues. Comments on this clonotype: The target antigen is unknown.

A 5'RACE reaction primed in the constant segment made cDNA libraries of TCR alpha and TCR beta, and these carried sample barcodes and UMIs. TCRdb reanalysed the 5' RACE reads using MiXCR and keeps one entry per CDR3 protein. The sample lists hundreds of thousands of distinct CDR3 sequences, roughly 23% occurring once. V and J are TRBV7-9 and TRBJ2-3; weak D call: TRBD2 (6 bases). Source material: PBMCs or a T cell subset sorted from them (not recorded which). This TCR was sampled from an adult woman who had mild COVID-19 (a few samples of this study predate the infection). Cell type and time point are not known. Written as DNA, the CDR3 is TGTGCCAGTGGACGGGACTTGCTCTGGGATACGCAGTATTTT. It specifies CASGRDLLWDTQYF.